Listed below are T cell receptor beta chains from one sample, sequenced in a study of tumor-infiltrating lymphocytes in primary liver carcinoma. TCRdb passed the multiplex PCR reads through MiXCR, listing each CDR3 protein once. The sample lists over 250,000 distinct CDR3 sequences, almost 60% occurring once. Sample: peripheral blood. The receptors originated from a woman between 25 and 40 years old with primary liver carcinoma and hepatitis B virus infection. Each CDR3 is given with its conserved first and last residue. D genes are given only for firm matches. Rows give clone size only sometimes, using once, few, many, or a class for an expanded clone.

CDR3 protein: CASSFGQEDSPLHF
CDR3 DNA: TGTGCCAGCAGCTTTGGACAGGAGGATTCACCCCTCCACTTT
D gene: TRBD1
V gene: TRBV5-6
clone size: .
J gene: TRBJ1-6

CDR3 protein: CVSSQEWGQELYNEQFF
CDR3 DNA: TGCGTCAGCAGCCAAGAGTGGGGACAGGAGCTTTACAATGAGCAGTTCTTC
D gene: TRBD1
V gene: TRBV4-3
clone size: .
J gene: TRBJ2-1

CDR3 protein: CASNPPLNTGELFF
CDR3 DNA: TGTGCCAGCAACCCGCCCCTGAACACCGGGGAGCTGTTTTTT
D gene: .
V gene: TRBV12-3/TRBV12-4
clone size: few
J gene: TRBJ2-2

CDR3 protein: CASRLSGSGYEQYF
CDR3 DNA: TGTGCCAGCAGACTTAGCGGGAGCGGATACGAGCAGTACTTC
D gene: TRBD2
V gene: TRBV12-3/TRBV12-4
clone size: many
J gene: TRBJ2-7

CDR3 protein: CAISDPGASDGYTF
CDR3 DNA: TGTGCCATCAGTGATCCGGGCGCATCGGATGGCTACACCTTC
D gene: .
V gene: TRBV10-3
clone size: few
J gene: TRBJ1-2

CDR3 protein: CASSRDRPNTEAFF
CDR3 DNA: TGTGCTAGCAGCAGAGACAGACCGAACACTGAAGCTTTCTTT
D gene: .
V gene: TRBV11-3
clone size: .
J gene: TRBJ1-1

CDR3 protein: CTSSLDRGGTEAFF
CDR3 DNA: TGCACCAGCAGCCTGGACAGGGGGGGCACTGAAGCTTTCTTT
D gene: TRBD1
V gene: TRBV5-1
clone size: .
J gene: TRBJ1-1

CDR3 protein: CASSPGGGRANEKLFF
CDR3 DNA: TGTGCCAGCAGCCCCGGGGGGGGTCGGGCTAATGAAAAACTGTTTTTT
D gene: .
V gene: TRBV11-2
clone size: many
J gene: TRBJ1-4

CDR3 protein: CASASRDRIAFF
CDR3 DNA: TGTGCCAGCGCCTCTCGGGACAGAATAGCTTTCTTT
D gene: TRBD1
V gene: TRBV11-3
clone size: many
J gene: TRBJ1-1

CDR3 protein: CSVERQGANTEAYF
CDR3 DNA: TGCAGCGTTGAAAGACAGGGGGCGAACACTGAAGCTTACTTT
D gene: TRBD1
V gene: TRBV29-1
clone size: .
J gene: TRBJ1-1

CDR3 protein: CASSLVWRWRGREFAYTF
CDR3 DNA: TGTGCCAGCAGCTTAGTTTGGCGTTGGCGGGGGCGCGAGTTCGCGTACACCTTC
D gene: .
V gene: TRBV7-9
clone size: .
J gene: TRBJ1-2

CDR3 protein: CASRPHLVTGNQPQHF
CDR3 DNA: TGTGCCAGCCGTCCCCACCTAGTCACCGGGAATCAGCCCCAGCATTTT
D gene: .
V gene: TRBV6-2/TRBV6-3
clone size: .
J gene: TRBJ1-5

CDR3 protein: CASSLAAGAGELFF
CDR3 DNA: TGTGCCAGCAGCTTAGCAGCCGGGGCCGGGGAGCTGTTTTTT
D gene: .
V gene: TRBV7-9
clone size: few
J gene: TRBJ2-2

CDR3 protein: CASSSNRGTYEQYF
CDR3 DNA: TGCGCCAGCAGCAGTAACAGGGGGACCTACGAGCAGTACTTC
D gene: TRBD1
V gene: TRBV4-1
clone size: .
J gene: TRBJ2-7

CDR3 protein: CASSQDHGPNGYTF
CDR3 DNA: TGCGCCAGCAGCCAAGATCACGGACCGAATGGCTACACCTTC
D gene: .
V gene: TRBV4-1
clone size: few
J gene: TRBJ1-2

CDR3 protein: CASSNKEGLSAGELFF
CDR3 DNA: TGTGCCAGCTCAAATAAAGAGGGGCTTTCGGCCGGGGAGCTGTTTTTT
D gene: .
V gene: TRBV7-9
clone size: .
J gene: TRBJ2-2

CDR3 protein: CASSYSRTYEQYF
CDR3 DNA: TGTGCCAGCAGTTACTCACGAACCTACGAGCAGTACTTC
D gene: .
V gene: TRBV6-6
clone size: many
J gene: TRBJ2-7

CDR3 protein: CASSLGVIAGANEQFF
CDR3 DNA: TGTGCCAGCAGCTTGGGCGTAATAGCGGGGGCCAATGAGCAGTTCTTC
D gene: TRBD2
V gene: TRBV5-6
clone size: few
J gene: TRBJ2-1

CDR3 protein: CASSSYHTPFHEQFF
CDR3 DNA: TGTGCTAGCAGCTCCTACCATACCCCATTCCATGAGCAGTTCTTC
D gene: .
V gene: TRBV5-6
clone size: few
J gene: TRBJ2-1

CDR3 protein: CASSQTDRQRYF
CDR3 DNA: TGTGCCAGCAGCCAAACGGACAGGCAAAGGTATTTT
D gene: TRBD1
V gene: TRBV4-2
clone size: few
J gene: TRBJ2-3

CDR3 protein: CASSKTGFNEQFF
CDR3 DNA: TGTGCCAGCAGTAAGACAGGTTTCAATGAGCAGTTCTTC
D gene: .
V gene: TRBV6-2/TRBV6-3
clone size: few
J gene: TRBJ2-1

CDR3 protein: CASKTWGYNEQFF
CDR3 DNA: TGTGCCAGTAAAACTTGGGGATACAATGAGCAGTTCTTC
D gene: .
V gene: TRBV11-3
clone size: .
J gene: TRBJ2-1

CDR3 protein: CASSLRRQGAILGTFF
CDR3 DNA: TGTGCCAGCAGCTTGCGTCGACAGGGGGCCATTCTAGGAACTTTCTTT
D gene: TRBD1
V gene: TRBV5-5
clone size: few
J gene: TRBJ1-1

CDR3 protein: CASSESRGGQGPWEQYF
CDR3 DNA: TGTGCCAGCAGTGAAAGCCGAGGGGGACAGGGGCCGTGGGAGCAGTACTTC
D gene: TRBD1
V gene: TRBV6-1
clone size: .
J gene: TRBJ2-7

CDR3 protein: CSVEEKVGRAAETQYF
CDR3 DNA: TGCAGCGTTGAAGAGAAAGTCGGGAGGGCCGCGGAGACCCAGTACTTC
D gene: TRBD2
V gene: TRBV29-1
clone size: once
J gene: TRBJ2-5

CDR3 protein: CASSEEGNSSLHF
CDR3 DNA: TGTGCCAGCAGTGAAGAGGGTAATTCATCCCTCCACTTT
D gene: .
V gene: TRBV6-1
clone size: once
J gene: TRBJ1-6

CDR3 protein: CASSYSGPKSEQFF
CDR3 DNA: TGTGCCAGCAGCTATAGCGGACCTAAGAGTGAGCAGTTCTTC
D gene: .
V gene: TRBV6-2/TRBV6-3
clone size: many
J gene: TRBJ2-1

CDR3 protein: CANSPTGGSGNTIYF
CDR3 DNA: TGTGCCAACAGCCCTACAGGGGGCTCTGGAAACACCATATATTTT
D gene: TRBD1
V gene: TRBV12-3/TRBV12-4
clone size: .
J gene: TRBJ1-3

CDR3 protein: CAHSSHYGYTF
CDR3 DNA: TGTGCCCATTCCTCTCACTATGGCTACACCTTC
D gene: .
V gene: TRBV28
clone size: .
J gene: TRBJ1-2

CDR3 protein: CASSKGGHGTSGKRAEQFF
CDR3 DNA: TGTGCCAGCAGCAAAGGGGGCCATGGGACTAGCGGTAAGCGGGCTGAGCAGTTCTTC
D gene: TRBD2
V gene: TRBV13
clone size: .
J gene: TRBJ2-1

CDR3 protein: CASSLWFRIGELFF
CDR3 DNA: TGTGCCAGCAGCTTGTGGTTTCGTATCGGGGAGCTGTTTTTT
D gene: .
V gene: TRBV5-6
clone size: many
J gene: TRBJ2-2

CDR3 protein: CASSLDPRSWRAGEETQYF
CDR3 DNA: TGTGCCAGCAGCTTAGATCCTCGTAGCTGGAGGGCCGGTGAAGAGACCCAGTACTTT
D gene: .
V gene: TRBV7-8
clone size: .
J gene: TRBJ2-5

CDR3 protein: CASSLLQGDYGYTF
CDR3 DNA: TGTGCCAGCAGCTTGCTCCAGGGTGACTATGGCTACACCTTC
D gene: .
V gene: TRBV5-6
clone size: many
J gene: TRBJ1-2

CDR3 protein: CASVGGGNGQYF
CDR3 DNA: TGTGCCAGCGTAGGAGGGGGGAACGGGCAGTACTTC
D gene: .
V gene: TRBV12-3/TRBV12-4
clone size: .
J gene: TRBJ2-7

CDR3 protein: CASSYQAGFYNEQFF
CDR3 DNA: TGTGCCAGCAGTTACCAGGCCGGGTTCTACAATGAGCAGTTCTTC
D gene: .
V gene: TRBV6-5
clone size: .
J gene: TRBJ2-1

CDR3 protein: CDSITPRQATCEQYF
CDR3 DNA: TGTGACAGCATTACCCCCCGACAGGCTACCTGCGAGCAGTACTTC
D gene: .
V gene: TRBV6-2/TRBV6-3
clone size: .
J gene: TRBJ2-7

CDR3 protein: CASSLGPDSYEQYF
CDR3 DNA: TGTGCCAGCAGTTTAGGTCCCGACTCCTACGAGCAATACTTC
D gene: .
V gene: TRBV7-9
clone size: .
J gene: TRBJ2-7

CDR3 protein: CVSSQDLWDRGGEKLFF
CDR3 DNA: TGCGTCAGCAGCCAAGATCTGTGGGACAGGGGAGGGGAAAAACTGTTTTTT
D gene: TRBD1
V gene: TRBV4-3
clone size: .
J gene: TRBJ1-4

CDR3 protein: CASNPAGGGHNEQFF
CDR3 DNA: TGTGCCAGTAACCCAGCGGGAGGGGGACACAATGAGCAGTTCTTC
D gene: TRBD2
V gene: TRBV19
clone size: .
J gene: TRBJ2-1